This entry lists 9 T cell receptor beta chains sequenced from one sample in a study of PD-L1 blockade in urothelial cancer. The method was immunoSEQ multiplex PCR; TCRdb's version includes in-frame clones alone and lacks a portion of them. This table has 58,000 or so clones, about 86% appearing once. Sequenced here: PBMCs, sampled around atezolizumab (anti-PD-L1) treatment. The receptors originated from a man in his forties or fifties with urothelial cancer.

This clone came up a few times. The chain is built from TRBV9 and TRBJ1-4; D not certain. The V and J ends lost 0 bases and 8 bases respectively, with 11 bases between them. This CDR3 is built from 14 residues. CDR1 is SGDLS, CDR2 YYNGEE, per germline. The CDR3 spells CASSVGAGAEKLFF. The CDR3 DNA reads as TGTGCCAGCAGCGTAGGGGCGGGTGCGGAAAAACTGTTTTTT.

The rearrangement links TRBV7-2 to TRBJ2-1; D perhaps matches TRBD1 (6 bases). The V gene lost 1 base and the J gene lost 3 bases, with 13 bases spanning the gap. The CDR3 sequence is 16 residues long. Germline CDR1 SGHTA, CDR2 FQGNSA. DNA for the CDR3: TGTGCCAGCAGCTTAGAACCAGGGGTAGTCTACAATGAGCAGTTCTTC. This encodes CASSLEPGVVYNEQFF.

The chain employs TRBV19 and TRBJ1-6; TRBD1 agrees at 7 bases. In germline, CDR1 is LNHDA, CDR2 SQIVND (reference sequence). The length of the CDR3 is 15 residues. V gave up 8 bases and J gave up 7 bases; unmatched junction bases: 11. This CDR3 is CASSFPGQINSPLHF. CDR3 nucleotide sequence: TGTGCCAGTTCGTTCCCGGGACAGATAAATTCACCCCTCCACTTT.

The chain joins TRBV7-2 to TRBJ1-4; the match to TRBD1 covers 10 bases. This CDR3 is 15 amino acids long. V lost 2 bases, J lost 8 bases, and 5 bases stayed unmatched. The germline V gene has CDR1 SGHTA and CDR2 FQGNSA. The chain's CDR3 is CASSLPGQGREKLFF. The DNA of the CDR3 is TGTGCCAGCAGCTTACCGGGACAGGGGAGGGAAAAACTGTTTTTT. The complete variable domain, with remaining parts taken from reference TRBV7-2 and TRBJ1-4, reads GAGVSQSPSNKVTEKGKDVELRCDPISGHTALYWYRQSLGQGLEFLIYFQGNSAPDKSGLPSDRFSAERTGGSVSTLTIQRTQQEDSAVYLCASSLPGQGREKLFFGSGTQLSVL.

J is TRBJ2-3 and V is TRBV5-4; the match to TRBD2 covers 11 bases. Looked up from germline, CDR1 is SGHNT and CDR2 is YYREEE (reference sequence). The CDR3 runs 15 residues. Trimming took 0 bases from V and 4 from J; bases not matched to a gene: 1. CDR3 protein: CASSLGLAGSDTQYF. DNA for the CDR3: TGTGCCAGCAGCTTGGGACTAGCGGGATCAGATACGCAGTATTTT.

In its sample, this clone was seen a few times. The chain recombines TRBV28 with TRBJ1-4; possibly TRBD1 for D (6 bases). The germline V gene encodes CDR1 MDHEN and CDR2 SYDVKM. Trimming took off 3 bases at V and 7 bases at J, with 18 bases between the two ends. The CDR3 consists of 16 residues. CDR3 amino acids: CASSFGQGRRSEKLFF. DNA of the CDR3: TGTGCCAGCAGTTTCGGCCAGGGGCGCAGGTCTGAAAAACTGTTTTTT.

In nucleotides, the CDR3 is TGTGCCAGCAGCGTAGGGGGGCAGGGGGGTTTGAACACTGAAGCTTTCTTT. Residues: CASSVGGQGGLNTEAFF. The chain couples TRBV9 to TRBJ1-1; TRBD1 agrees at 7 bases. The CDR3 contains 17 residues. With V trimmed by 0 bases and J by 0 bases, 8 bases remained unmatched. Germline V CDR1 and CDR2: SGDLS, YYNGEE.

V is TRBV9 and J is TRBJ1-1; weak D call: TRBD1 (6 bases). Germline V gene data show CDR1 as SGDLS and CDR2 as YYNGEE. The V end lost 4 bases, the J end lost 6 bases, and 19 bases lay between the germline ends. The CDR3 totals 15 residues. The CDR3 DNA is TGTGCCAGCAGCTCGGGGGGGCGTCCGGGCGCTGAAGCTTTCTTT. As protein: CASSSGGRPGAEAFF.

Comment on this clone: A read error may produce the germline difference seen at one junction end. The chain links TRBV7-7 to TRBJ2-1; TRBD2 agrees at 10 bases. CDR3 length equals 17 residues. Looked up from germline, CDR1 is SSHAT and CDR2 is FNYEAQ (reference sequence). DNA for the CDR3: TGTGCTAGCAGCTTAGCCACCTCTAGCGGGAGCTGGAATGAGCAGTTCTTC. It yields the protein CASSLATSSGSWNEQFF.